This T cell receptor (beta chain) originates from a study of blood T cell repertoires in COVID-19. Study context: Researchers got acute and convalescent COVID-19 samples from the United States, Italy and Spain. From T cells, B-cell-depleted T cells, or PBMCs came the material, which was cDNA or gDNA.

Between the trimmed V and J ends, which lost 2 bases and 3 bases, there was a span of 7 bases. Germline V gene lookup returns CDR1 MNHEY and CDR2 SVGAGI. The CDR3 covers 13 residues. Original analysis: Reference gene primer amplification gave estimated nucleated cell counts. Sequencing was performed with immunoSEQ multiplex PCR; in TCRdb, only in-frame clones are kept and a portion is missing. That table supplies the V and J calls and clone size; D and trimming were determined from the DNA. The sample records approximately 80,000 clones, around 90% being singletons. The gene calls are TRBV6-5 and TRBJ1-1; D uncertain. This sequence originates from a human donor in a cohort sampled during active COVID-19. Sequencing was performed on peripheral blood. The CDR3 DNA follows: TGTGCCAGCAGTTACACAGTTTACACTGAAGCTTTCTTT. It is translated as CASSYTVYTEAFF.